The entry below describes one T cell receptor (beta chain). This specimen belongs to a study of cytomegalovirus exposure and HLA in healthy donors. The PCR ran on 60 Vbeta and 13 Jbeta primers. Produced via immunoSEQ multiplex PCR; TCRdb's table is partial and in-frame only. The repertoire table contains fewer than 100,000 clones. The source is a woman aged 55-75 years in good health and CMV-seronegative. Sequences were obtained from PBMCs.

The CDR3 loop is CAHGRYMNTEAFF. The CDR3 DNA is TGTGCCCATGGCAGATACATGAACACTGAAGCTTTCTTT. This rearrangement joins TRBV28 to TRBJ1-1; D is ambiguous. CDR1 is MDHEN and CDR2 is SYDVKM in the germline V gene. The CDR3 totals 13 residues. V lost 11 bases and J 0 bases, leaving 13 bases between the germline ends. The variable domain in full, completed from reference TRBV28 and TRBJ1-1, reads DVKVTQSSRYLVKRTGEKVFLECVQDMDHENMFWYRQDPGLGLRLIYFSYDVKMKEKGDIPEGYSVSREKKERFSLILESASTNQTSMYLCAHGRYMNTEAFFGQGTRLTVV.